The 23 T cell receptor beta chains below all came from one sample that was sequenced in a study of Tregs in tolerant kidney transplant recipients. Profiling relied on immunoSEQ multiplex PCR, and the TCRdb table lists in-frame clones only, not all of them. The sample shows some 240,000 clones, 80% to 85% of them seen only once. The specimen sequenced was CD4+ T cells from blood. These receptors all stem from a human donor in good health.

This clone was seen only a few times. The J gene is TRBJ2-3, the V gene TRBV6-5, with D tentatively TRBD2 (5 bases). Germline CDR1 MNHEY, CDR2 SVGAGI. The CDR3 is 15 residues long. Trimming shortened V by 0 bases and J by 0 bases, and 7 bases separated the two germline ends. CDR3 residues: CASSYSGMSTDTQYF. The DNA for the CDR3 is TGTGCCAGCAGTTACTCCGGGATGAGCACAGATACGCAGTATTTT.

The rearrangement uses TRBV5-1 and TRBJ2-1; 9 nucleotides match TRBD1. This CDR3 spans 16 amino acids. The V gene's germline CDR1 is SGHRS and CDR2 YFSETQ. The V gene end was trimmed by 0 bases and the J gene end by 8 bases; junction bases not matched to a gene: 9. CDR3 in DNA: TGCGCCAGCAGCTTGGCCCCCGGGACAGGGCTCGATGAGCAGTTCTTC. Its protein is CASSLAPGTGLDEQFF.

The rearrangement joins TRBV6-5 to TRBJ2-7; TRBD2 matches 12 bases. Trimming removed 6 bases from V and 4 bases from J; junction bases left unmatched: 7. Germline V gene sequence: CDR1 MNHEY, CDR2 SVGAGI. The CDR3 has 15 residues. The CDR3 nucleotides are TGTGCCAGCAGCCCCGGACTAGCGGGAACGTACGAGCAGTACTTC. Residues: CASSPGLAGTYEQYF.

The chain is built from TRBV6-5 and TRBJ1-1; TRBD1 matches 7 bases. This CDR3 contains 13 residues. V shed 6 bases and J 3 bases; nucleotides not matched to a gene: 4. The germline V gene encodes CDR1 MNHEY and CDR2 SVGAGI. The CDR3 is CASRTGDHTEAFF. DNA of the CDR3: TGTGCCAGCAGAACAGGGGACCACACTGAAGCTTTCTTT.

The chain is built from TRBV2 and TRBJ1-5; D gene uncertain. V lost 7 bases and J lost 3, with 13 bases in between. This CDR3 has 14 residues. Germline values: CDR1 SNHLY, CDR2 FYNNEI. Written as DNA, the CDR3 is TGTGCCAGCACGGCAGAAATGAACAATCAGCCCCAGCATTTT. Its translation: CASTAEMNNQPQHF.

The gene calls are TRBV7-2 and TRBJ1-3, with 7 bases identical to TRBD1. From germline, CDR1 is SGHTA and CDR2 FQGNSA. CDR3 size: 19 residues. The V segment lost 1 base and the J segment 4 bases; nucleotides outside the gene matches: 16. The CDR3 sequence: CASSLGPPGGIAPGNTIYF. CDR3 nucleotides: TGTGCCAGCAGCTTAGGGCCCCCAGGGGGGATCGCCCCAGGAAACACCATATATTTT.

This clone was found a few times. The V gene is TRBV19, the J gene TRBJ2-6; unclear D gene. V was shortened by 4 bases and J by 0 bases, with 10 bases between the two germline ends. The CDR3 has 16 residues. CDR1 is LNHDA and CDR2 is SQIVND in the germline V gene (reference sequence). CDR3 region: CASSSLLSSGANVLTF. As DNA, the CDR3 is TGTGCCAGTAGTAGCCTCTTAAGCTCTGGGGCCAACGTCCTGACTTTC. The whole variable domain, remainder taken from reference TRBV19 and TRBJ2-6, is DGGITQSPKYLFRKEGQNVTLSCEQNLNHDAMYWYRQDPGQGLRLIYYSQIVNDFQKGDIAEGYSVSREKKESFPLTVTSAQKNPTAFYLCASSSLLSSGANVLTFGAGSRLTVL.

The chain carries TRBV5-4 and TRBJ2-3; TRBD2 is a possible D gene (6 bases). The CDR3 has 16 residues. The V gene's germline CDR1 is SGHNT and CDR2 YYREEE (reference sequence). The V end was cut by 3 bases, the J end by 0 bases, with 14 bases between. CDR3 residues: CASSWGGGASTDTQYF. CDR3 nucleotides: TGTGCCAGCAGCTGGGGTGGCGGGGCTAGCACAGATACGCAGTATTTT.

As for this clone: This CDR3 is also generated by other DNA sequences in the sample. This rearrangement joins TRBV9 to TRBJ2-1, with D unclear. The CDR3 has 15 residues. The germline V and J ends were trimmed by 0 bases and 2 bases, with 9 bases remaining between them. Germline V gene lookup returns CDR1 SGDLS and CDR2 YYNGEE. In DNA form, the CDR3 reads TGTGCCAGCAGCGTAGCCGGCGGCCCCTACAATGAGCAGTTCTTC. Translating gives CASSVAGGPYNEQFF.

The rearrangement joins TRBV5-1 to TRBJ1-1; the D is unclear. Germline assignment: CDR1 SGHRS and CDR2 YFSETQ. The CDR3 runs 14 residues. The germline V and J ends were trimmed by 6 bases and 5 bases, with 17 bases remaining between them. As DNA, the CDR3 is TGCGCCAGCAATTCCGACTTAGCGGGGACTGAAGCTTTCTTT. This translates into CASNSDLAGTEAFF.

The sample holds a few counts of this clone. The rearrangement links TRBV5-1 to TRBJ2-2; D call uncertain. Germline CDR1 is SGHRS and CDR2 is YFSETQ. The ends were cut back, 0 bases at V and 6 bases at J, with 9 bases in the middle. This CDR3 comprises 14 residues. The CDR3 coding sequence is TGCGCCAGCAGCTTGGGATTAGCCGCCGGGGAGCTGTTTTTT. Its translation: CASSLGLAAGELFF. The variable domain in full, completed from reference TRBV5-1 and TRBJ2-2, reads KAGVTQTPRYLIKTRGQQVTLSCSPISGHRSVSWYQQTPGQGLQFLFEYFSETQRNKGNFPGRFSGRQFSNSRSEMNVSTLELGDSALYLCASSLGLAAGELFFGEGSRLTVL.

The chain links TRBV4-2 to TRBJ1-1; no definite D call. Trimming left V 0 bases short and J 0 bases short, with 11 bases between. Germline loops: CDR1 LGHNA, CDR2 YNFKEQ. This CDR3 is 16 amino acids long. The chain's CDR3 is CASSQDLGRMNTEAFF. CDR3 nucleotides: TGTGCCAGCAGCCAAGATCTGGGAAGGATGAACACTGAAGCTTTCTTT.

The chain joins TRBV5-4 to TRBJ1-1; D is possibly TRBD1 (5 bases). CDR3 size: 12 residues. CDR1 is SGHNT, CDR2 YYREEE, per germline (reference sequence). V was pared by 4 bases and J by 12 bases, with 16 bases between. As DNA, the CDR3 is TGTGCCAGCAGCCGACCCCAGGGTGGACCTTTCTTT. Its protein is CASSRPQGGPFF.

The J gene is TRBJ1-1, the V gene TRBV18; D is possibly TRBD1 (6 bases). The germline V and J ends were trimmed by 8 bases and 0 bases, with 13 bases remaining between them. From germline, CDR1 is KGHSH and CDR2 LQKENI. The CDR3 length is 14 residues. CDR3 DNA: TGTGCCAGCCTCCCGGGGGCCCTGAACACTGAAGCTTTCTTT. It yields the protein CASLPGALNTEAFF.

J is TRBJ1-4 and V is TRBV6-6; D may be TRBD1 (5 bases). CDR3 length: 15 amino acids. Germline-derived CDR1 and CDR2 are MNHNY and SVGAGI (reference sequence). V was cut by 0 bases and J by 7 bases, with 12 bases left in between. The CDR3 spells CASSYSQGIGEKLFF. CDR3 DNA: TGTGCCAGCAGTTACTCCCAGGGCATCGGTGAAAAACTGTTTTTT.

The CDR3 nucleotides are TGTGCCAGCAGCAGACAGGTGGGGGGCTACACCTTC. This gives the protein CASSRQVGGYTF. J is TRBJ1-2 and V is TRBV14; possible D gene TRBD1, 6 bases. CDR1 and CDR2 from the germline V gene are SGHDN and FVKESK. V was pared by 5 bases and J by 8 bases, with 12 bases between. The CDR3 runs to 12 residues.

V is TRBV11-2 and J is TRBJ2-1, with D possibly being TRBD2 (6 bases). This CDR3 has 15 residues. Trimming removed 2 bases at V and 5 bases at J, with 13 bases between. Germline V gene lookup returns CDR1 SGHAT and CDR2 FQNNGV. The CDR3 DNA reads TGTGCCAGCAGCTTAAACCGGGGGTCTAACAATGAGCAGTTCTTC. Protein product: CASSLNRGSNNEQFF.

The chain couples TRBV6-6 to TRBJ2-3, with 9 bases lining up with TRBD2. V was clipped by 4 bases and J by 15 bases; unmatched bases: 8. Germline CDR1 reads MNHNY; CDR2 reads SVGAGI (reference sequence). The CDR3 runs 12 residues. CDR3 nucleotide sequence: TGTGCCAGCAGTTCCCTCGGGACTAGCCCCTATTTT. Translation: CASSSLGTSPYF.

The chain couples TRBV5-4 to TRBJ2-2, with TRBD2 matching 8 bases. After removal of 3 bases from V and 1 base from J, the junction contained 5 bases not matched to a gene. The CDR3 contains 16 residues. Germline CDR1 and CDR2: SGHNT and YYREEE (reference sequence). CDR3 nucleotides: TGTGCCAGCAGCTCTTTAGCGGGGCAGAACACCGGGGAGCTGTTTTTT. Translating gives CASSSLAGQNTGELFF.

The rearrangement links TRBV18 to TRBJ2-7, with a weak D call TRBD2 (6 bases). Germline V gene sequence: CDR1 KGHSH, CDR2 LQKENI. Trimming removed 0 bases at V and 0 bases at J, with 12 bases between. The CDR3 loop spans 16 amino acids. As DNA, the CDR3 is TGTGCCAGCTCACCACCGGTCGGAGGGACCTCCTACGAGCAGTACTTC. It is translated as CASSPPVGGTSYEQYF.

V gene TRBV5-5 combines with J gene TRBJ2-5, with D tentatively TRBD1 (8 bases). V lost 6 bases, J lost 4 bases, and 22 bases lay in between. Looked up from germline, CDR1 is SGHKS and CDR2 is YYEKEE (reference sequence). The CDR3 is made up of 16 amino acids. The CDR3 sequence is CASTPYTGGEGETQYF. Written as DNA, the CDR3 is TGTGCCAGCACCCCCTACACAGGGGGGGAAGGAGAGACCCAGTACTTC.

This chain uses TRBV18 with TRBJ2-5; no clear D. Trimming pared 5 bases from V and 1 base from J, leaving 5 bases between. This CDR3 comprises 12 residues. The germline CDR1 and CDR2 sequences are KGHSH and LQKENI. The CDR3 loop reads CASSRAQETQYF. CDR3 bases: TGTGCCAGCTCAAGGGCCCAAGAGACCCAGTACTTC.

This sequence joins TRBV5-6 and TRBJ2-1; the D call may be TRBD1 or TRBD2 (5 bases each). Germline CDR1 is SGHDT and CDR2 is YYEEEE. The CDR3 loop spans 13 amino acids. The germline V and J ends were trimmed by 2 bases and 13 bases, with 16 bases remaining between them. In DNA form, the CDR3 reads TGTGCCAGCAGCTTTCCCCGGGGCCTGCCCCAGTTCTTC. It codes for CASSFPRGLPQFF. The full variable domain, completed using reference TRBV5-6 and TRBJ2-1, is DAGVTQSPTHLIKTRGQQVTLRCSPKSGHDTVSWYQQALGQGPQFIFQYYEEEERQRGNFPDRFSGHQFPNYSSELNVNALLLGDSALYLCASSFPRGLPQFFGPGTRLTVL.